This T cell receptor (beta chain) appears in the sequencing data of a study of OX40 agonist ivuxolimab in advanced cancers. Assay used: immunoSEQ multiplex PCR; TCRdb lists only in-frame clones, some missing. The sample records some 27,000 clones, less than 95% being singletons. Of note for this clone: Its antigen is unknown.

This CDR3 contains 15 residues. Germline-derived CDR1 and CDR2 are SEHNR and FQNEAQ (reference sequence). V lost 2 bases, J lost 3 bases, and 6 bases stayed unmatched. Whole-study findings and limits: Some nonresponders additionally presented with little normalized T-cell clonal expansion. Determination of antigen specificity was not performed for the expanded peripheral T cells.

The sequencing here drew on CD4+ or CD8+ T cells sorted from blood, taken in a trial of the OX40 agonist ivuxolimab. The V gene is TRBV7-9, the J gene TRBJ2-7; 8 bases are shared with TRBD1. The receptor was derived from an adult with an advanced solid tumor such as melanoma, head and neck, liver or kidney cancer. The CDR3: CASSLRSGGFYEQYF. The CDR3 DNA sequence: TGTGCCAGCAGCTTAAGGTCAGGGGGCTTCTACGAGCAGTACTTC.